What follows is one T cell receptor beta chain and its context. An end of the junction differs from the germline gene, which may be a read error. No cell sorting was done before RNA was extracted from the tissue. These data come from a study of tumor and adjacent non-tumor tissue in lung cancer. The library came from three nested PCR rounds adapted from ARM-PCR protocols. TCRdb itself ran the multiplex PCR reads through MiXCR, one entry per CDR3 protein. The sample has approximately 70,000 distinct CDR3 sequences, around 73% seen once. Per germline, CDR1 SQVTM and CDR2 ANQGSEA. The CDR3 is made up of 12 amino acids.

Material: lung tumor tissue. The chain couples TRBV29-1 to TRBJ2-3; TRBD2 agrees at 7 bases. The clonotype originates from a man in his sixties with non-small cell lung cancer. The CDR3 loop reads CRGGLAGDTQNF. The DNA for the CDR3 is TGCAGGGGAGGGCTAGCTGGAGATACGCAGAATTTT.